This entry features one TCR beta chain sequence. These data originate in a study of blood T cells in healthy people across ages. Researchers report isolating at least 6.5 million PBMCs per sample. The CDR3 loop spans 14 amino acids. Germline values: CDR1 SNHLY, CDR2 FYNNEI. With 8 bases clipped from V and 3 bases from J, the junction kept 8 bases outside the gene matches. A second PCR of 7 to 11 cycles used a sample-barcoded 5' primer and a J-beta primer mix. MiXCR, applied by TCRdb to the 5' RACE reads, yields one record per CDR3 protein. The sample records about 670,000 distinct CDR3 sequences, 35% to 50% being singletons.

The chain combines TRBV2 with TRBJ2-3; the match to TRBD2 covers 7 bases. This receptor was taken from a man older than 75 in good health. The sample comprised blood. CDR3 sequence: CASVWSGVTDTQYF. CDR3 coding DNA: TGTGCCAGCGTGTGGAGCGGGGTGACAGATACGCAGTATTTT.